These 30 T cell receptor beta chains were sequenced from one sample in a study of Graves' ophthalmopathy and Graves' hyperthyroidism. The sequenced template was RNA, covering the TCR beta CDR3 region. RT-PCR was first run with HTBI primers, then multiplex PCR in a second round. TCRdb itself ran the multiplex PCR reads through MiXCR, one entry per CDR3 protein. The sample holds nearly 400,000 distinct CDR3 sequences, around 17% seen once. Sequencing was performed on peripheral blood. These TCRs come from a woman under 30 with Graves' ophthalmopathy.

The chain carries TRBV20-1 and TRBJ1-5; 10 bases fit TRBD1. V trimming: 0 bases; J trimming: 9 bases; junction bases outside the gene matches: 11. This CDR3 region has 16 residues. Germline loops: CDR1 DFQATT, CDR2 SNEGSKA (reference sequence). CDR3 in amino acids: CSARDHGTGVRGPQHF. CDR3 DNA sequence: TGCAGTGCTAGAGATCACGGGACAGGGGTGAGGGGGCCCCAGCATTTT.

The sample holds many counts of this clonotype. The gene calls are TRBV14 and TRBJ1-1; D is perhaps TRBD1 (5 bases). Germline values: CDR1 SGHDN, CDR2 FVKESK. This CDR3 region has 14 residues. V shed 2 bases and J shed 3 bases, with 10 bases lying between them. CDR3 sequence (DNA): TGTGCCAGCAGCCAACTTGGGGGAGACACTGAAGCTTTCTTT. Encoded protein: CASSQLGGDTEAFF.

At least ten counts were recorded for this clonotype. V gene TRBV6-1 combines with J gene TRBJ2-7, with TRBD1 matching 8 bases. The CDR3 has 15 residues. Germline lookup yields CDR1 MNHNS and CDR2 SASEGT. After removal of 6 bases from V and 0 bases from J, the junction contained 7 bases not matched to a gene. DNA of the CDR3: TGTGCCAGCAGCCCGACAGGGGTTCTCTCCTACGAGCAGTACTTC. Amino acid sequence: CASSPTGVLSYEQYF.

J is TRBJ1-5 and V is TRBV6-1; no firm D call. The germline gives CDR1 MNHNS, CDR2 SASEGT. The CDR3 contains 16 residues. V was trimmed by 2 bases and J by 7 bases, leaving 18 bases between them. The CDR3 spells CASSEYPHAAGQPQHF. The DNA for the CDR3 is TGTGCCAGCAGTGAATACCCCCACGCCGCGGGGCAGCCCCAGCATTTT.

This clonotype occurred many times. The chain has TRBV7-2 and TRBJ1-2; 7 bases map to TRBD1. Germline lookup yields CDR1 SGHTA and CDR2 FQGNSA. There are 16 residues in the CDR3. Losses at the gene ends were 5 bases for V and 4 bases for J; bases not matched to a gene: 13. The chain's CDR3 is CASSLLLQGRAYGYTF. Written as DNA, the CDR3 is TGTGCCAGCAGCCTCCTACTACAGGGGAGAGCCTATGGCTACACCTTC.

This clonotype was observed at least ten times. The chain combines TRBV29-1 with TRBJ2-2, with a possible D match to TRBD2 (5 bases). Germline V gives CDR1 SQVTM, CDR2 ANQGSEA. The CDR3 has 12 residues. V shed 3 bases and J shed 6 bases, with 8 bases lying between them. The CDR3 nucleotides are TGCAGCGTTGAGTGGGGAGCCGGGGAGCTGTTTTTT. Its translation: CSVEWGAGELFF.

This clonotype occurred a few times. This rearrangement joins TRBV11-2 to TRBJ2-5; D is possibly TRBD2 (5 bases). Trimming stripped 5 bases from V and 5 bases from J, with 21 bases between. The CDR3 is 16 residues long. Germline CDR1 reads SGHAT; CDR2 reads FQNNGV. As DNA, the CDR3 is TGTGCCAGCAGCGGGTTGAGGCAAGGCTTAGCGGAGACCCAGTACTTC. It yields the protein CASSGLRQGLAETQYF. The entire variable domain, with the rest obtained from reference TRBV11-2 and TRBJ2-5, is as follows: EAGVAQSPRYKIIEKRQSVAFWCNPISGHATLYWYQQILGQGPKLLIQFQNNGVVDDSQLPKDRFSAERLKGVDSTLKIQPAKLEDSAVYLCASSGLRQGLAETQYFGPGTRLLVL.

Ten or more counts support this clonotype. The genes are TRBV11-2 and TRBJ2-5, with D tentatively TRBD1 or TRBD2 (5 bases each). Germline CDR1 reads SGHAT; CDR2 reads FQNNGV. Trimming left V 1 base short and J 5 bases short, with 20 bases between. CDR3 length: 17 amino acids. CDR3 nucleotides: TGTGCCAGCAGCTTAGTCGGGGTCGGGGCCCTATCTGAGACCCAGTACTTC. Residues: CASSLVGVGALSETQYF.

This clonotype has a count of ten or more. V usage is TRBV12-3 or TRBV12-4 and J usage is TRBJ1-2; D call uncertain. Trimming pared 3 bases from V and 1 base from J, leaving 6 bases between. CDR3 length equals 13 residues. CDR3: CASSFASNYGYTF. The DNA for the CDR3 is TGTGCCAGCAGTTTCGCCAGTAACTATGGCTACACCTTC.

The sample holds many counts of this clonotype. This chain connects TRBV7-2 to TRBJ1-6, with a possible D match to TRBD1 (6 bases). Germline V lookup: CDR1 SGHTA, CDR2 FQGNSA. The CDR3 has 12 residues. The germline V and J ends were trimmed by 3 bases and 18 bases, with 15 bases remaining between them. CDR3 region: CASSLGGQTPHF. The DNA of the CDR3 is TGTGCCAGCAGCTTGGGGGGCCAGACACCCCACTTT.

This clonotype occurred many times. The DNA of the CDR3 is TGTGCCAGCAGTCCTTCCCACCACAGGGGAGGGAACACTGAAGCTTTCTTT. The encoded protein is CASSPSHHRGGNTEAFF. V and J are TRBV6-2 or TRBV6-3 and TRBJ1-1, with 7 bases aligning to TRBD1. V trimming: 5 bases; J trimming: 1 base; junction bases outside the gene matches: 13. Germline-derived CDR1 and CDR2 are MNHEY and SVGEGT. There are 17 residues in the CDR3.

This clonotype has at least ten counts. The CDR3 sequence: CASSYRTRNTEAFF. CDR3 coding DNA: TGTGCCAGCAGTTACAGGACACGGAACACTGAAGCTTTCTTT. The V gene is TRBV6-5, the J gene TRBJ1-1; possible D gene TRBD1, 5 bases. Germline-derived CDR1 and CDR2 are MNHEY and SVGAGI. V was cut by 2 bases and J by 1 base, with 8 bases left in between. The CDR3 runs 14 residues.

Many counts were recorded for this clonotype. Here the CDR3 DNA reads TGTGCCAGCAGTCCGCTACGGGGGCGTCAGTACTTC. Its protein product is CASSPLRGRQYF. The chain recombines TRBV27 with TRBJ2-7; D may match TRBD1 or TRBD2 (6 bases each). The V and J ends lost 5 bases and 10 bases respectively, with 15 bases between them. This CDR3 is 12 amino acids long. Looked up from germline, CDR1 is MNHEY and CDR2 is SMNVEV (reference sequence).

This clonotype came up many times. This rearrangement joins TRBV6-4 to TRBJ2-7; 8 bases align to TRBD2. V was pared by 5 bases and J by 2 bases, with 17 bases of the junction left unmatched. Germline V CDR1 and CDR2: MRHNA, SNTAGT. CDR3 size: 18 residues. Here the CDR3 DNA reads TGTGCCAGCAGTAACCGTCTAGCGGGCACCTCTTGGGCCTACGAGCAGTACTTC. Its translation is CASSNRLAGTSWAYEQYF.

The chain recombines TRBV19 with TRBJ2-3, with D unresolved. This CDR3 is built from 14 residues. The germline V gene encodes CDR1 LNHDA and CDR2 SQIVND (reference sequence). Trimming pared 1 base from V and 1 base from J, leaving 6 bases between. CDR3 nucleotide sequence: TGTGCCAGTAGTATAGTGCGAGGCACAGATACGCAGTATTTT. It codes for CASSIVRGTDTQYF.

The chain has TRBV7-2 and TRBJ1-1; D uncertain. The CDR3 has 14 residues. The V gene lost 3 bases and the J gene lost 0 bases, with 8 bases spanning the gap. Germline-derived CDR1 and CDR2 are SGHTA and FQGNSA. For the CDR3, the DNA is TGTGCCAGCAGCTTTTCCAGCATGAACACTGAAGCTTTCTTT. Amino acids: CASSFSSMNTEAFF.

J is TRBJ2-1 and V is TRBV10-2; maybe TRBD2 (6 bases). In germline, CDR1 is WSHSY, CDR2 SAAADI. Between the trimmed V and J ends, which lost 6 bases and 5 bases, there was a span of 14 bases. CDR3 length: 14 amino acids. As DNA, the CDR3 is TGCGCCAGCAGAATTAGCGGAGGAAACAATGAGCAGTTCTTC. It codes for CASRISGGNNEQFF.

This clonotype has ten or more counts. This sequence joins TRBV6-5 and TRBJ2-4, with a weak D call TRBD1 (7 bases). CDR3 length: 13 residues. Trimming shortened V by 5 bases and J by 8 bases, and 13 bases separated the two germline ends. The germline CDR1 and CDR2 sequences are MNHEY and SVGAGI. CDR3 in DNA: TGTGCCAGCAGTCGCGGGACAGTGGACATTCAGTACTTC. Amino acids: CASSRGTVDIQYF.

In this sample, this clonotype turned up many times. V and J are TRBV4-1 and TRBJ2-2; TRBD2 aligns across 14 bases. The CDR3 has 18 amino acids. Per the germline V gene, CDR1 is MGHRA and CDR2 is YSYEKL. Trimming cost V 3 bases and J 6 bases; bases outside gene matches: 9. For the CDR3, the DNA is TGCGCCAGCAGCCACGAACCAGGACTAGCGGGAGGTGCCGGGGAGCTGTTTTTT. This translates into CASSHEPGLAGGAGELFF.

This sequence joins TRBV7-2 and TRBJ1-2; no clear D. The V gene lost 2 bases and the J gene lost 6 bases, with 10 bases spanning the gap. This CDR3 contains 13 residues. In germline, CDR1 is SGHTA, CDR2 FQGNSA. This chain's CDR3 is CASSLLRQNGYTF. CDR3 nucleotide sequence: TGTGCCAGCAGCTTACTCCGACAAAATGGCTACACCTTC.

This clonotype is a singleton in its sample. The chain employs TRBV19 and TRBJ1-2; no clear D gene. V dropped 7 bases and J dropped 4 bases, with 19 bases sitting between them. This CDR3 has 15 residues. From germline, CDR1 is LNHDA and CDR2 SQIVND (reference sequence). The CDR3 sequence is CASNPLGGGSYGYTF. The CDR3 DNA is TGTGCCAGTAATCCTTTGGGAGGAGGGAGCTATGGCTACACCTTC.

The chain uses TRBV12-3 or TRBV12-4 and TRBJ2-2; 14 bases line up with TRBD2. The J segment lost 4 bases and the V segment lost 6 bases, leaving 10 bases of the junction unmatched. The CDR3 is made up of 18 amino acids. The CDR3 spells CASRSLGLAGEVTGELFF. Here the CDR3 DNA reads TGTGCCAGCAGGTCTCTGGGACTAGCGGGAGAGGTCACCGGGGAGCTGTTTTTT.

This clonotype was counted ten times or more. The chain couples TRBV12-3 or TRBV12-4 to TRBJ2-5; D call uncertain. This CDR3 has 17 residues. V lost 3 bases and J 5 bases, leaving 22 bases between the germline ends. CDR3 coding DNA: TGTGCCAGCAGTTTGAAGTCAGGCGCCGGTCGGCGGGAGACCCAGTACTTC. Protein: CASSLKSGAGRRETQYF.

This clonotype was found many times. The rearrangement joins TRBV27 to TRBJ1-3; tentatively, D is TRBD1 (5 bases). Germline V lookup: CDR1 MNHEY, CDR2 SMNVEV (reference sequence). Between the trimmed V and J ends, which lost 5 bases and 7 bases, there was a span of 18 bases. This CDR3 has 15 amino acids. The CDR3: CASSPRTREGNTIYF. Written as DNA, the CDR3 is TGTGCCAGCAGTCCCCGGACGAGGGAGGGGAACACCATATATTTT.

This clonotype was observed at least ten times. CDR3 nucleotide sequence: TGTGCCAGCAGTTACGGACAAAACTATGGCTACACCTTC. Its protein product is CASSYGQNYGYTF. J is TRBJ1-2 and V is TRBV6-5, with a possible D match to TRBD1 (5 bases). Germline V lookup: CDR1 MNHEY, CDR2 SVGAGI. Trimming removed 2 bases at V and 2 bases at J, with 6 bases between. CDR3 length: 13 amino acids.

This clonotype was detected many times. The rearrangement uses TRBV6-4 and TRBJ1-6, with 7 bases matching TRBD1. V was clipped by 0 bases and J by 7 bases; unmatched bases: 0. The CDR3 sequence is 14 residues long. Germline values: CDR1 MRHNA, CDR2 SNTAGT. The CDR3 here is CASSDSTGNSPLHF. Here the CDR3 DNA reads TGTGCCAGCAGTGACTCGACAGGGAATTCACCCCTCCACTTT.

The table lists this clonotype with a count of one. The gene calls are TRBV6-2 or TRBV6-3 and TRBJ2-2; 8 nucleotides match TRBD2. CDR3 length: 14 amino acids. Germline V CDR1 and CDR2: MNHEY, SVGEGT. V lost 6 bases and J lost 3; bases outside the gene matches: 3. The CDR3 DNA follows: TGTGCCAGCAGAGCGGGAGTGGACACCGGGGAGCTGTTTTTT. It translates to CASRAGVDTGELFF.

J is TRBJ1-1 and V is TRBV28; TRBD1 aligns across 7 bases. Germline CDR1 reads MDHEN; CDR2 reads SYDVKM. V shed 5 bases, J shed 0 bases, and the junction held 9 bases outside the gene matches. CDR3 length: 16 residues. CDR3 amino acids: CASSTDRSVMNTEAFF. The DNA of the CDR3 is TGTGCCAGCAGTACGGACAGGTCGGTGATGAACACTGAAGCTTTCTTT.

Many counts were recorded for this clonotype. This sequence joins TRBV12-3 or TRBV12-4 and TRBJ2-7; TRBD2 aligns across 7 bases. With V trimmed by 2 bases and J by 2 bases, 6 bases remained unmatched. This CDR3 is 15 amino acids long. CDR3 DNA sequence: TGTGCCAGCAGTTTAAGCCTAGCGGTAACCTACGAGCAGTACTTC. Its translation: CASSLSLAVTYEQYF.

Ten or more counts support this clonotype. The V call is TRBV28, the J call TRBJ2-7; D not resolved. Germline-derived CDR1 and CDR2 are MDHEN and SYDVKM. V was pared by 3 bases and J by 4 bases, with 7 bases between. The length of the CDR3 is 12 residues. The CDR3 coding sequence is TGTGCCAGCAGTTTTCAAGTTTACGAGCAGTACTTC. It translates to CASSFQVYEQYF.